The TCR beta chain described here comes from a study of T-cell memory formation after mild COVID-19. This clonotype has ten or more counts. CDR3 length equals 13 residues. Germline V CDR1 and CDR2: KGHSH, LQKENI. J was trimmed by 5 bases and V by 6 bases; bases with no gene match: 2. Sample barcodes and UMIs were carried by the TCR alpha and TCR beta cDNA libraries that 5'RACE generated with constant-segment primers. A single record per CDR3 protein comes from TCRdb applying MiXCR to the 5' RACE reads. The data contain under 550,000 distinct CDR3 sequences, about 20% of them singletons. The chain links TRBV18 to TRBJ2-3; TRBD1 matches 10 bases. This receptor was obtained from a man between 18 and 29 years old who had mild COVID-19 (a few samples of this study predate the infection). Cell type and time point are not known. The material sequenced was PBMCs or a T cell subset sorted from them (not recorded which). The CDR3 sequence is CASSRTGGDTQYF. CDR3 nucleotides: TGTGCCAGCTCCCGGACAGGGGGAGATACGCAGTATTTT. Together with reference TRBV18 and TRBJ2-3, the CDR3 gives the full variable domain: NAGVMQNPRHLVRRRGQEARLRCSPMKGHSHVYWYRQLPEEGLKFMVYLQKENIIDESGMPKERFSAEFPKEGPSILRIQQVVRGDSAAYFCASSRTGGDTQYFGPGTRLTVL.